A single sample gave rise to the 7 T cell receptor beta chains below, sequenced in a study of patients and donors after allogeneic stem cell transplantation. TCRdb re-derived calls from the RT-PCR reads in MiXCR, one entry per CDR3 protein. The data contain 57,000 or so distinct CDR3 sequences, less than 15% of them seen just once; the ten biggest clones take up 25% to 40%. Specimen: blood, either unsorted or a sorted T cell fraction (not recorded which). The receptors derive from a human donor who was either an allogeneic HSCT recipient or a stem cell or donor lymphocyte infusion donor (not recorded which). It is not recorded whose cells these are; they may come from a transplant donor.

The chain recombines TRBV5-1 with TRBJ2-7; 10 bases map to TRBD1. This CDR3 has 18 amino acids. Looked up from germline, CDR1 is SGHRS and CDR2 is YFSETQ. Losses at the gene ends were 4 bases for V and 2 bases for J; bases not matched to a gene: 15. The CDR3 is CASSPSPGTGVKTYEQYF. As DNA, the CDR3 is TGCGCCAGCAGCCCTAGTCCCGGGACAGGGGTCAAGACCTACGAGCAGTACTTC.

The V gene is TRBV10-2, the J gene TRBJ2-6, with a tentative D call TRBD2 (7 bases). The germline gives CDR1 WSHSY, CDR2 SAAADI. The CDR3 runs to 14 residues. Trimming stripped 6 bases from V and 3 bases from J, with 9 bases between. CDR3 region: CASRRGLGANVLTF. The CDR3 region has the DNA TGCGCCAGCAGGCGGGGGCTTGGGGCCAACGTCCTGACTTTC.

V is TRBV7-2 and J is TRBJ2-1; 10 bases map to TRBD2. Per germline, CDR1 SGHTA and CDR2 FQGNSA. The CDR3 runs 16 residues. Trimming took 1 base from V and 6 from J; bases not matched to a gene: 6. DNA for the CDR3: TGTGCCAGCAGCTTAGAATGGCCTAGCGGGAGCAATGAGCAGTTCTTC. This codes for CASSLEWPSGSNEQFF.

This clonotype was found many times. The rearrangement links TRBV9 to TRBJ1-1, with TRBD1 as a possible D gene (5 bases). Trimming stripped 4 bases from V and 4 bases from J, with 20 bases between. The CDR3 is 16 residues long. Germline CDR1 is SGDLS and CDR2 is YYNGEE. As DNA, the CDR3 is TGTGCCAGCAGCCTACGTCTTGGTGCGGGGCTCACTGAAGCTTTCTTT. This sequence encodes CASSLRLGAGLTEAFF.

Only a few counts were recorded for this clonotype. The V and J genes are TRBV13 and TRBJ2-7; 10 nucleotides match TRBD1. This CDR3 comprises 15 residues. Per germline, CDR1 PRHDT and CDR2 FYEKMQ (reference sequence). V shed 5 bases and J 5 bases; nucleotides not matched to a gene: 9. This CDR3 is CASSHRTGGWDEQYF. Written as DNA, the CDR3 is TGTGCCAGCAGCCACCGGACAGGGGGATGGGACGAGCAGTACTTC. The full variable domain, its missing parts supplied by reference TRBV13 and TRBJ2-7, is AAGVIQSPRHLIKEKRETATLKCYPIPRHDTVYWYQQGPGQDPQFLISFYEKMQSDKGSIPDRFSAQQFSDYHSELNMSSLELGDSALYFCASSHRTGGWDEQYFGPGTRLTVT.

The table lists this clonotype with a count of one. The J gene is TRBJ2-3, the V gene TRBV6-2 or TRBV6-3; D not certain. Trimming removed 4 bases at V and 1 base at J, with 12 bases between. The length of the CDR3 is 15 residues. In germline, CDR1 is MNHEY, CDR2 SVGEGT. CDR3 DNA sequence: TGTGCCAGCAGTTCGTACAGAGGAGGCACAGATACGCAGTATTTT. This sequence encodes CASSSYRGGTDTQYF.

This clonotype was seen a few times. The rearrangement uses TRBV4-2 and TRBJ2-5; 7 nucleotides line up with TRBD2. Germline trimming cut 1 base from V and 2 bases from J; bases unmatched to any gene: 4. The CDR3 sequence is 15 residues long. CDR1 and CDR2 (germline): LGHNA, YNFKEQ. The CDR3 sequence: CASSQVGSGQETQYF. The DNA for the CDR3 is TGTGCCAGCAGCCAAGTAGGTAGCGGGCAAGAGACCCAGTACTTC.